This paragraph covers one TCR beta chain sequence. Its antigen is still unknown. The data are from a study of T cells after posttransplantation cyclophosphamide. Study observations and caveats: Donor-recipient repertoire similarity was low at 1-2 months, rising over year one. Skin or GI-infiltrating T cells shared few TRB sequences with blood.

CDR3 length: 15 amino acids. CDR1 is MDHEN and CDR2 is SYDVKM in the germline V gene. The junction had 5 bases not matched to a gene; V was cut back by 2 bases and J by 5 bases. TCRdb keeps only in-frame clones here, not all; method: immunoSEQ multiplex PCR. Of under 6,500 clones in the sample, approximately 94% were seen once. The specimen was CD4+ T cells sorted from bone marrow. The J gene is TRBJ2-5, the V gene TRBV28; 10 bases match TRBD2. The receptor was isolated from a woman aged 55-70 years in good health, CMV-negative, and a related stem cell transplant donor. CDR3 amino acids: CASSLVAGGRETQYF. As DNA, the CDR3 is TGTGCCAGCAGTTTAGTAGCGGGGGGCCGGGAGACCCAGTACTTC.